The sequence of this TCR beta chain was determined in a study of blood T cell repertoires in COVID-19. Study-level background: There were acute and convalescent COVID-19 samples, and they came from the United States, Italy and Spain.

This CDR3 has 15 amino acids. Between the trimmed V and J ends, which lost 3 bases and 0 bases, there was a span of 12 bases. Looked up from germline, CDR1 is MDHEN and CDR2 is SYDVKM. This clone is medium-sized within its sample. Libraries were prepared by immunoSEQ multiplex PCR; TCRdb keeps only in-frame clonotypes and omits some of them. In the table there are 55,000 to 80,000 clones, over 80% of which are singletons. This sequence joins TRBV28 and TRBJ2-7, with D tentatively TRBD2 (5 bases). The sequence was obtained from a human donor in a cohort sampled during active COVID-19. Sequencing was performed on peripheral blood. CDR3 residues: CASSFQDLSSYEQYF. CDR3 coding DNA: TGTGCCAGCAGTTTCCAGGACTTATCCTCCTACGAGCAGTACTTC.